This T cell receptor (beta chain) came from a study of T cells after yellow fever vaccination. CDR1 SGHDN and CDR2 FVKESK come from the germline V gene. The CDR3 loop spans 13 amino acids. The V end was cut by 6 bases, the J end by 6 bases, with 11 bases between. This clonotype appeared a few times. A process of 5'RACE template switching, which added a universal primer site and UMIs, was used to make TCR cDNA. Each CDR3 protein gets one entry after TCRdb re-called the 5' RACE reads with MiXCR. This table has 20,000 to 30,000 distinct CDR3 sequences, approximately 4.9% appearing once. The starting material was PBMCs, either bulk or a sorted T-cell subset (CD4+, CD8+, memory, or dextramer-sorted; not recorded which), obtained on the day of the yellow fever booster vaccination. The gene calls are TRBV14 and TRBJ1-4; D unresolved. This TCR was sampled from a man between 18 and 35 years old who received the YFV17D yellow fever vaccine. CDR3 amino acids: CASRAQVYEKLFF. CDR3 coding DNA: TGTGCCAGCAGAGCCCAGGTCTATGAAAAACTGTTTTTT.